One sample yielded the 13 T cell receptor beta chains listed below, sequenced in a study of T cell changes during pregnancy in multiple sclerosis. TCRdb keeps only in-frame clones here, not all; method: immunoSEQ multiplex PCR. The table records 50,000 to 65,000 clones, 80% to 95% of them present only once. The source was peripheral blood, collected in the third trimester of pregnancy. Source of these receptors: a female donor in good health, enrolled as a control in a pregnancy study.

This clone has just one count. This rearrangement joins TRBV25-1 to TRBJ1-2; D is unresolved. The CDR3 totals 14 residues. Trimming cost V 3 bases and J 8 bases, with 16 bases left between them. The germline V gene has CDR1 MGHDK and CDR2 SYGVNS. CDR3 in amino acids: CASSDTAGRGGYTF. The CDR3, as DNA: TGTGCCAGCAGTGATACGGCAGGCCGCGGGGGCTACACCTTC.

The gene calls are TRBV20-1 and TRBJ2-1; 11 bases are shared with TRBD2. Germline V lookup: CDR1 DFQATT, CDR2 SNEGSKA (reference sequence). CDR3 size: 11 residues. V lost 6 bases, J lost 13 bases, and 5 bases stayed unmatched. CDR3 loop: CSATSGRSQFF. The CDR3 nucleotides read TGCAGTGCAACTAGCGGGAGATCCCAGTTCTTC.

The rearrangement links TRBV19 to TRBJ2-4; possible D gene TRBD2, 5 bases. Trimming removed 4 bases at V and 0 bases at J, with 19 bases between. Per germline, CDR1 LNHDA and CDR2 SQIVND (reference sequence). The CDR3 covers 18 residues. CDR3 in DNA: TGTGCCAGTAGTACTTCAGGACTCCTGGGTATAGCCAAAAACATTCAGTACTTC. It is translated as CASSTSGLLGIAKNIQYF.

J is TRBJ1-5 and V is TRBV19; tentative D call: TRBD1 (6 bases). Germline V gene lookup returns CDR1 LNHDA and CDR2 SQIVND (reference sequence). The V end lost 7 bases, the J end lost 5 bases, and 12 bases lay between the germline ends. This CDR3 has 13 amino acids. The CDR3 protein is CASTQTGYQPQHF. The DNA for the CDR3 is TGTGCCAGTACTCAGACAGGTTATCAGCCCCAGCATTTT.

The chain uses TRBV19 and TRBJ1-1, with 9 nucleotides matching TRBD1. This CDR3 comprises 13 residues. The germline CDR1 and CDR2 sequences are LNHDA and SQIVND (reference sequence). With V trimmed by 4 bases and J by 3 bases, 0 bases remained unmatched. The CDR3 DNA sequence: TGTGCCAGTAGTAGGGACAGGGACACTGAAGCTTTCTTT. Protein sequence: CASSRDRDTEAFF.

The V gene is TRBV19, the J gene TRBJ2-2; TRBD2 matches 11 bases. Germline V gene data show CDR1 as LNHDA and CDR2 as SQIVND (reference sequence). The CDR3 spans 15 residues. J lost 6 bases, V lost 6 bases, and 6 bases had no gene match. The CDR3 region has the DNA TGTGCCAGTAGCCTGACTAGCGGGGCCCCCGGGGAGCTGTTTTTT. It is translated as CASSLTSGAPGELFF. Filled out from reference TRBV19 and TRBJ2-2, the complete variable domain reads DGGITQSPKYLFRKEGQNVTLSCEQNLNHDAMYWYRQDPGQGLRLIYYSQIVNDFQKGDIAEGYSVSREKKESFPLTVTSAQKNPTAFYLCASSLTSGAPGELFFGEGSRLTVL.

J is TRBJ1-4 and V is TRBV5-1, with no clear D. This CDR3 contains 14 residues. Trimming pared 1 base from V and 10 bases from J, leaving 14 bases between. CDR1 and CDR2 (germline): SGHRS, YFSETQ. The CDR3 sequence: CASSLLEGAGKLFF. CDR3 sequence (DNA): TGCGCCAGCAGCTTGTTGGAGGGAGCGGGAAAACTGTTTTTT.

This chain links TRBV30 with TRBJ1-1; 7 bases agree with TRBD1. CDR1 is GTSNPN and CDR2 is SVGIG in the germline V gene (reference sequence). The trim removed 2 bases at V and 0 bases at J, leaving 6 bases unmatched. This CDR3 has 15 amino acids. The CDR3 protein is CAWSPGTAMNTEAFF. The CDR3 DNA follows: TGTGCCTGGAGTCCGGGGACAGCCATGAACACTGAAGCTTTCTTT.

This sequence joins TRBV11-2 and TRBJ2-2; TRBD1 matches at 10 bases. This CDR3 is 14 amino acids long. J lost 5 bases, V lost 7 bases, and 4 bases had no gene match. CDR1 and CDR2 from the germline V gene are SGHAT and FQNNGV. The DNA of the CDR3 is TGTGCCAGCAAAACGGACAGGGGGACCGGGGAGCTGTTTTTT. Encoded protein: CASKTDRGTGELFF.

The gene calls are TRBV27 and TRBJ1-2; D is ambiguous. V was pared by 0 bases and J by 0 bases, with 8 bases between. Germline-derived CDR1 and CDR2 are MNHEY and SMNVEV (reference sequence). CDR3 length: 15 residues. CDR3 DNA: TGTGCCAGCAGTTTATCACGCGGAGCTAACTATGGCTACACCTTC. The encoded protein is CASSLSRGANYGYTF.

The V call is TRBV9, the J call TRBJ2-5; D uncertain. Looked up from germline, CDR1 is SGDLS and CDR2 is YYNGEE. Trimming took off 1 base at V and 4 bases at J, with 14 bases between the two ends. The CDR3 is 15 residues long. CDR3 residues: CASSVRATRLETQYF. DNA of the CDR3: TGTGCCAGCAGCGTACGCGCGACACGTTTAGAGACCCAGTACTTC.

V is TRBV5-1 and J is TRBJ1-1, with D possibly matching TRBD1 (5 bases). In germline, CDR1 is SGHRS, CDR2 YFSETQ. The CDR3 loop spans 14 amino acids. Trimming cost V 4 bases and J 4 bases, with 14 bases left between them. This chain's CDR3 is CASSGTWQGTEAFF. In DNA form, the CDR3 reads TGCGCCAGCAGCGGAACCTGGCAGGGCACTGAAGCTTTCTTT.

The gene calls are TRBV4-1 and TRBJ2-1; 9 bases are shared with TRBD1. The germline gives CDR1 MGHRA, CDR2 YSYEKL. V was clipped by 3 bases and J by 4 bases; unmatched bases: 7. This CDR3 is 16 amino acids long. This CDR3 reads CASSQIPGQGYNEQFF. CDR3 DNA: TGCGCCAGCAGCCAGATCCCGGGACAGGGATACAATGAGCAGTTCTTC.